This TCR beta chain was profiled in a study of CD8 T cells in Susac syndrome. Whole-study results and caveats: The authors found no clonal expansion in Susac syndrome CD4+ T cell repertoires.

As for this clonotype: Its specificity is unknown.

Trimming pared 0 bases from V and 4 bases from J, leaving 7 bases between. The CDR3 has 14 amino acids. Per germline, CDR1 SGHNT and CDR2 YYREEE (reference sequence). Random hexamers were used to reverse transcribe an amount of roughly 0.45 to 1 ug RNA. Each CDR3 protein gets one entry after TCRdb re-called the immunoSEQ multiplex PCR reads with MiXCR. This repertoire shows some 160,000 distinct CDR3 sequences, 95% found once; its top ten account for roughly 0.084%. TEMRA cells underwent FACS enrichment and CD8+ and CD4+ T cells underwent negative isolation. This chain uses TRBV5-4 with TRBJ2-2, with no clear D. This sequence originates from a human donor with Susac syndrome. Material for sequencing was CD4+ T cells from PBMCs. Written as DNA, the CDR3 is TGTGCCAGCAGCTTGGGCTCGGCCACCGGGGAGCTGTTTTTT. It specifies CASSLGSATGELFF.